Listed here are 18 T cell receptor beta chains from one sample, sequenced in a study of T cell responses to AZD1222 COVID-19 vaccine. Using immunoSEQ multiplex PCR, the repertoire was profiled, and TCRdb retains in-frame clones only, with some absent. The profile covers about 130,000 clones, with about 91% appearing a single time and 1.5% to 2% taken by the ten largest. Material: peripheral blood, obtained on day 0 of AZD1222 vaccination. These receptors came from an adult in good health.

This chain links TRBV15 with TRBJ1-2; perhaps TRBD1 as D (5 bases). V was trimmed by 3 bases and J by 1 base, leaving 15 bases between them. The CDR3 consists of 16 residues. Germline V gene lookup returns CDR1 LNHNV and CDR2 YYDKDF (reference sequence). CDR3 loop: CATSSEVFRDNYGYTF. The CDR3 nucleotides read TGTGCCACCAGCAGCGAGGTGTTCAGGGATAACTATGGCTACACCTTC.

The CDR3 bases are TGTGCCTGGAGTGTTGGGGGAATAGAGCAGTACTTC. Its translation is CAWSVGGIEQYF. This chain links TRBV30 with TRBJ2-7; TRBD1 or TRBD2 may be the D gene (5 bases each). The germline gives CDR1 GTSNPN, CDR2 SVGIG (reference sequence). The CDR3 extends over 12 amino acids. Between the trimmed V and J ends, which lost 0 bases and 7 bases, there was a span of 10 bases. Full variable domain (outside the CDR3, taken from reference TRBV30 and TRBJ2-7): SQTIHQWPATLVQPVGSPLSLECTVEGTSNPNLYWYRQAAGRGLQLLFYSVGIGQISSEVPQNLSASRPQDRQFILSSKKLLLSDSGFYLCAWSVGGIEQYFGPGTRLTVT.

The V and J genes are TRBV24-1 and TRBJ2-5; perhaps TRBD1 as D (5 bases). Germline CDR1 and CDR2: KGHDR and SFDVKD. The CDR3 is made up of 14 amino acids. The V end was cut by 5 bases, the J end by 0 bases, with 9 bases between. The CDR3 sequence: CATSGGGNQETQYF. DNA of the CDR3: TGTGCCACCAGTGGGGGCGGTAACCAAGAGACCCAGTACTTC.

The CDR3 loop is CATGESGGLDTQYF. Written as DNA, the CDR3 is TGTGCCACCGGGGAAAGCGGGGGATTAGATACGCAGTATTTT. The chain joins TRBV7-2 to TRBJ2-3, with 8 bases lining up with TRBD2. V dropped 10 bases and J dropped 5; count of bases not matched to a gene: 11. CDR3 size: 14 residues. The germline CDR1 and CDR2 sequences are SGHTA and FQGNSA.

The chain recombines TRBV7-2 with TRBJ2-7; D ambiguous. V gave up 5 bases and J gave up 3 bases, with 11 bases separating them. The germline CDR1 and CDR2 sequences are SGHTA and FQGNSA. The CDR3 sequence is 13 residues long. The CDR3 DNA reads as TGTGCCAGCAGCGCAGTGCGAAGCTACGAGCAGTACTTC. Protein sequence: CASSAVRSYEQYF.

The rearrangement joins TRBV3-1 (or the pseudogene TRBV3-2) to TRBJ1-4, with D hard to call. Trimming left V 1 base short and J 5 bases short, with 11 bases between. CDR1 LGHDT and CDR2 YNNKEL come from the germline V gene (reference sequence). The CDR3 spans 15 residues. The CDR3 sequence is CASSQVPDLNEKLFF. In nucleotides, the CDR3 is TGTGCCAGCAGCCAAGTCCCCGACTTAAATGAAAAACTGTTTTTT.

J is TRBJ2-5 and V is TRBV3-1 (or the pseudogene TRBV3-2); 7 bases are shared with TRBD2. CDR1 and CDR2 (germline): LGHDT, YNNKEL (reference sequence). The V gene end was trimmed by 0 bases and the J gene end by 3 bases; junction bases not matched to a gene: 7. The CDR3 spans 16 residues. CDR3 region: CASSQDMAGEEETQYF. DNA for the CDR3: TGTGCCAGCAGCCAAGACATGGCGGGGGAGGAAGAGACCCAGTACTTC.

The V and J genes are TRBV2 and TRBJ1-5; D perhaps matches TRBD1 (5 bases). The CDR3 runs to 15 residues. Germline CDR1 reads SNHLY; CDR2 reads FYNNEI. Trimming cost V 1 base and J 0 bases, with 7 bases left between them. CDR3: CASSEETVSNQPQHF. DNA for the CDR3: TGTGCCAGCAGTGAAGAGACAGTTAGCAATCAGCCCCAGCATTTT.

The gene calls are TRBV6-5 and TRBJ1-1, with 7 bases matching TRBD1. The length of the CDR3 is 14 residues. Germline V gene data show CDR1 as MNHEY and CDR2 as SVGAGI. The junction had 12 bases not matched to a gene; V was cut back by 8 bases and J by 6 bases. The chain's CDR3 is CASQRQGFAPEAFF. The CDR3 nucleotides read TGTGCCAGCCAAAGACAGGGTTTTGCCCCTGAAGCTTTCTTT.

The chain combines TRBV5-5 with TRBJ2-7, with 8 bases identical to TRBD1. CDR1 is SGHKS, CDR2 YYEKEE, per germline (reference sequence). This CDR3 has 15 residues. V was pared by 5 bases and J by 1 base, with 8 bases of the junction left unmatched. In nucleotides, the CDR3 is TGTGCCAGCAGTTACCGGGACAGGACGTCCTACGAGCAGTACTTC. Its translation is CASSYRDRTSYEQYF.

The V and J genes are TRBV7-2 and TRBJ2-5; unclear D gene. V dropped 1 base and J dropped 5 bases, with 5 bases sitting between them. Germline V gene sequence: CDR1 SGHTA, CDR2 FQGNSA. CDR3 length: 12 amino acids. The CDR3 DNA reads as TGTGCCAGCAGCTTAGTGTTGGAGACCCAGTACTTC. It translates to CASSLVLETQYF.

This clone was detected only once. The chain employs TRBV27 and TRBJ2-1; the match to TRBD2 covers 11 bases. The trim removed 5 bases at V and 4 bases at J, leaving 7 bases unmatched. The CDR3 is made up of 16 amino acids. Germline loops: CDR1 MNHEY, CDR2 SMNVEV (reference sequence). The DNA of the CDR3 is TGTGCCAGCAGTCCCGACGGGACTAGCGGTTACAATGAGCAGTTCTTC. Its translation: CASSPDGTSGYNEQFF.

This rearrangement joins TRBV19 to TRBJ2-3; 7 nucleotides line up with TRBD2. The CDR3 extends over 15 amino acids. Germline V gives CDR1 LNHDA, CDR2 SQIVND (reference sequence). J lost 4 bases, V lost 2 bases, and 6 bases had no gene match. The CDR3 sequence: CASSIFAGVADTQYF. For the CDR3, the DNA is TGTGCCAGTAGTATATTTGCGGGGGTCGCAGATACGCAGTATTTT.

The rearrangement joins TRBV24-1 to TRBJ2-3; D not resolved. V was clipped by 1 base and J by 7 bases, with 8 bases between them. Germline assignment: CDR1 KGHDR and CDR2 SFDVKD. This CDR3 contains 13 residues. CDR3: CATSDLLTNTQYF. DNA for the CDR3: TGTGCCACCAGTGATTTACTAACAAATACGCAGTATTTT.

This sequence joins TRBV7-8 and TRBJ1-2; perhaps TRBD1 as D (6 bases). V shed 2 bases and J shed 7 bases, with 11 bases lying between them. Germline CDR1 reads SGHVS; CDR2 reads FQNEAQ. CDR3 length: 13 residues. Written as DNA, the CDR3 is TGTGCCAGCAGCTTAATGGGGGCGATTGGCTACACCTTC. Its protein product is CASSLMGAIGYTF.

J is TRBJ2-2 and V is TRBV25-1; 11 nucleotides match TRBD2. The CDR3 loop spans 14 amino acids. Germline CDR1 is MGHDK and CDR2 is SYGVNS. CDR3 sequence (DNA): TGTGCAGCTAGCGGGGGGCCGGGGACCGGGGAGCTGTTTTTT. This codes for CAASGGPGTGELFF.

This clone came up once. The chain links TRBV1 to TRBJ2-2; no check of the table's D call, TRBD2, against the DNA was made. TRBV1 is reported as a pseudogene. CDR3 length equals 17 residues. The CDR3 spells CTSSQGTSAGNTGELFF. CDR3 in DNA: TGCACCAGCAGCCAAGGGACTAGCGCTGGGAACACCGGGGAGCTGTTTTTT.

This sequence joins TRBV29-1 and TRBJ1-2; 9 nucleotides align to TRBD1. In germline, CDR1 is SQVTM, CDR2 ANQGSEA. V shed 3 bases, J shed 4 bases, and the junction held 3 bases outside the gene matches. The CDR3 extends over 13 amino acids. CDR3 in amino acids: CSVEGQGPYGYTF. CDR3 DNA: TGCAGCGTTGAGGGACAGGGCCCCTATGGCTACACCTTC.